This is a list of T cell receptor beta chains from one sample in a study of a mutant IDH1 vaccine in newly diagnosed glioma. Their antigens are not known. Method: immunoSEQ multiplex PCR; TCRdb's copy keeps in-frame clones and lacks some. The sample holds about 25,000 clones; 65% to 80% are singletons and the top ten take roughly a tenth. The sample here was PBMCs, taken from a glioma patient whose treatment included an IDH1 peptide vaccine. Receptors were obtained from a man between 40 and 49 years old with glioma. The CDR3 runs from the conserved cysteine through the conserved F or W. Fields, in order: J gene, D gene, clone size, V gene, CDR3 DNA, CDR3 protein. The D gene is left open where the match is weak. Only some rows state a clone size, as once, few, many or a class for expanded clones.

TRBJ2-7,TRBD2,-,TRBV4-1,TGCGCCAGCAGAGGGGGGAATAGCGGGGCCTACGAGCAGTACTTC,CASRGGNSGAYEQYF
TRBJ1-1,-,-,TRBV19,TGTGCCAGTAGTATAGTTCCCGGGACGAACACTGAAGCTTTCTTT,CASSIVPGTNTEAFF
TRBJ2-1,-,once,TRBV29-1,TGCAGCGGTACCTCAACCTACAATGAGCAGTTCTTC,CSGTSTYNEQFF
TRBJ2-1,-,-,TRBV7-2,TGTGCCAGCAGCTTGGGCTTTCCGAGAGGCCATGAGCAGTTCTTC,CASSLGFPRGHEQFF
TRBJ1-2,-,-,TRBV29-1,TGCAGCGCCTCGGTGGGGGTAGACTATGGCTACACCTTC,CSASVGVDYGYTF
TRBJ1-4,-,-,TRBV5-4,TGTGCCAGCAGCAGCCCCGGGCTTGAAAAACTGTTTTTT,CASSSPGLEKLFF
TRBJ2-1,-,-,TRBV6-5,TGTGCCAGCAGACCCGGGACTCGCATCTACAATGAGCAGTTCTTC,CASRPGTRIYNEQFF
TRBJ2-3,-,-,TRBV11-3,TGTGCCAGCAGCTTAGTATCTCAGGGACCAACAGATACGCAGTATTTT,CASSLVSQGPTDTQYF
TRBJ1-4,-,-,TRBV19,TGTGCCAGTAGTATTCCAAGACGGGAAAATGAAAAACTGTTTTTT,CASSIPRRENEKLFF
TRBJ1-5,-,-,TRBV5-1,TGCGCCAGCAGCCCATTCGTGGGGAGCAATCAGCCCCAGCATTTT,CASSPFVGSNQPQHF
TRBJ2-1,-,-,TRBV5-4,TGTGCCAGCAGCTTAGACTTTTCCTACAATGAGCAGTTCTTC,CASSLDFSYNEQFF
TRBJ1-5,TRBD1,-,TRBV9,TGTGCCAGCAGCGTAGATGGGGACAGTAGCAATCAGCCCCAGCATTTT,CASSVDGDSSNQPQHF
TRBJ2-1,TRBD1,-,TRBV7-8,TGTGCCAGCAGCGAGACTGGGACAGGCGCCTTCAATGAGCAGTTCTTC,CASSETGTGAFNEQFF
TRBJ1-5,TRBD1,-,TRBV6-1,TGTGCCAGCAGTGGACAGGGGGCGAGCAATCAGCCCCAGCATTTT,CASSGQGASNQPQHF
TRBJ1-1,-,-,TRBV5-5,TGTGCCAGCAGCCTGGTGACCGGGGATCGCACTGAAGCTTTCTTT,CASSLVTGDRTEAFF
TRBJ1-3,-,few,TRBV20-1,TGCAGTGCTAGTGCAGGAAACACCATATATTTT,CSASAGNTIYF
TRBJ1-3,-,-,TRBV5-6,TGTGCCAGCAGTCTCGCCGCGGGAGCATCTGGAAACACCATATATTTT,CASSLAAGASGNTIYF
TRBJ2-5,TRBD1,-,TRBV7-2,TGTGCCAGCACCCCTAATAGGGGGCCCCAAGAGACCCAGTACTTC,CASTPNRGPQETQYF
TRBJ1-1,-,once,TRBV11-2,TGTGCCAGCAGCCCCCACCAAGGGGGTTCGACTGAAGCTTTCTTT,CASSPHQGGSTEAFF
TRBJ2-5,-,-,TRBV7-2,TGTGCCAGCAGCTTAGGGGGAAGTGGGGAGACCCGGTACTTC,CASSLGGSGETRYF
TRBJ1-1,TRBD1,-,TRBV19,TGTGCCAGTAGCCTACAGGGGAGGGGCACTGAAGCTTTCTTT,CASSLQGRGTEAFF
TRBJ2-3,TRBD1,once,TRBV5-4,TGTGCCAGCAGCTTGAAGAGGGACAGTAGCACAGATACGCAGTATTTT,CASSLKRDSSTDTQYF
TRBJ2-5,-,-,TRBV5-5,TGTGCCAGCAGCTTGGGCGGGGCAGGGGGACGAGAGACCCAGTACTTC,CASSLGGAGGRETQYF
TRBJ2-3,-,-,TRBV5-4,TGTGCCAGCAGCTCCGGTTTACCGACGACTACAGATACGCAGTATTTT,CASSSGLPTTTDTQYF
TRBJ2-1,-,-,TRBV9,TGTGCCAGCAGCCCGGGGACACTTTACAATGAGCAGTTCTTC,CASSPGTLYNEQFF
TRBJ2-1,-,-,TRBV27,TGTGCCAGCAGTTTATCGACTGGATTCGAGCAGTTCTTC,CASSLSTGFEQFF
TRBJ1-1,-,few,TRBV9,TGTGCCAGCAGCGTAGCGGGAGGCTCCTACACTGAAGCTTTCTTT,CASSVAGGSYTEAFF
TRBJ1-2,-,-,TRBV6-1,TGTGCCAGCACCGAGACAGAGTACAACTATGGCTACACCTTC,CASTETEYNYGYTF
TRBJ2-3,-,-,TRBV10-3,TGTGCCATCAGTGATGGGGCGGACATTGTGGATACGCAGTATTTT,CAISDGADIVDTQYF
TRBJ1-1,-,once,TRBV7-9,TGTGCCAGCAGCTCTAACACTGAAGCTTTCTTT,CASSSNTEAFF
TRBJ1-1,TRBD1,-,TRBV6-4,TGTGCCAGCAGTGCGGGACAGGGGAACACTGAAGCTTTCTTT,CASSAGQGNTEAFF
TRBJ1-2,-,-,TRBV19,TGTGCCAGTAGTATAGTAGAGGGGACCGTCCATGGCTACACCTTC,CASSIVEGTVHGYTF
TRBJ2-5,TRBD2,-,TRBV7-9,TGTGCCAGCAGCTCGACACTAGCGGGGAGGGCGGAGACCCAGTACTTC,CASSSTLAGRAETQYF
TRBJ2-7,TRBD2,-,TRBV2,TGTGCCAGCAGTGATTTGGAACTAGCGGGGACCTCTTCCTACGAGCAGTACTTC,CASSDLELAGTSSYEQYF
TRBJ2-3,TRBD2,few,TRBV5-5,TGTGCCAGCAGGACCTCAGCGGGAGGGGCCGATACGCAGTATTTT,CASRTSAGGADTQYF
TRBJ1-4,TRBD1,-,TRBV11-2,TGTGCCAGCAGCGCTGACAGGGGGCGCCGTGAAAAACTGTTTTTT,CASSADRGRREKLFF
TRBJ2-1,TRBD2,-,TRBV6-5,TGTGCCAGCAGACTAGCGGGGCCCTACAATGAGCAGTTCTTC,CASRLAGPYNEQFF
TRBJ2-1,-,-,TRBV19,TGTGCCAGTAGTCTCCCCCGCGGCGACAATGAGCAGTTCTTC,CASSLPRGDNEQFF
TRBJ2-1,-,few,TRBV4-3,TGCGCCAGCAGCCAACCTACGAGCAATGAGCAGTTCTTC,CASSQPTSNEQFF
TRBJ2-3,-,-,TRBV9,TGTGCCAGCAGCGTAGGAATCGTGCAGGCCACAGATACGCAGTATTTT,CASSVGIVQATDTQYF
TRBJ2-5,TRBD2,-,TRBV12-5,TGTGCTAGTGGGCGGACTAGCGGGGGGGAGACCCAGTACTTC,CASGRTSGGETQYF
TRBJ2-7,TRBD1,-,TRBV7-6,TGTGCCAGCAGCTTAGACCGGGACAGGGGTACCTACGAGCAGTACTTC,CASSLDRDRGTYEQYF
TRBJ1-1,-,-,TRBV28,TGTGCCAGCAGATTCCCGGCAGCGAACACTGAAGCTTTCTTT,CASRFPAANTEAFF
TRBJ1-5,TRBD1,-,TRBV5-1,TGCGCCAGCAGCTTGGGGACAGGCTACAATCAGCCCCAGCATTTT,CASSLGTGYNQPQHF
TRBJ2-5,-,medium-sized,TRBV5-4,TGTGCCAGCAGCCTTGCCGGTTCAGAGACCCAGTACTTC,CASSLAGSETQYF
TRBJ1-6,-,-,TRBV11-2,TGTGCCAGCAGCTTAGGGGAGAATTCACCCCTCCACTTT,CASSLGENSPLHF
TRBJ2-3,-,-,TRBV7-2,TGTGCCAGCAGCCCTTTCCACTGGATTGACACAGATACGCAGTATTTT,CASSPFHWIDTDTQYF
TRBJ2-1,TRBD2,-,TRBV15,TGTGCCACCAGCAGAGGAACTAGCGGGAGGTTCAATGAGCAGTTCTTC,CATSRGTSGRFNEQFF
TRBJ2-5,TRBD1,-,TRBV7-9,TGTGCCAGCAGCTCCTATGGGACAGGGGTGGAGACCCAGTACTTC,CASSSYGTGVETQYF
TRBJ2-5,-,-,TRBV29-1,TGCAGCGTTGGTCCGGAGACCCAGTACTTC,CSVGPETQYF
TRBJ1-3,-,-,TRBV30,TGTGCCTGGAGTAGGGAGGGGGGATTTGGAAACACCATATATTTT,CAWSREGGFGNTIYF
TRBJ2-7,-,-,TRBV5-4,TGTGCCAGCAGCCTCGACTACGAGCAGTACTTC,CASSLDYEQYF